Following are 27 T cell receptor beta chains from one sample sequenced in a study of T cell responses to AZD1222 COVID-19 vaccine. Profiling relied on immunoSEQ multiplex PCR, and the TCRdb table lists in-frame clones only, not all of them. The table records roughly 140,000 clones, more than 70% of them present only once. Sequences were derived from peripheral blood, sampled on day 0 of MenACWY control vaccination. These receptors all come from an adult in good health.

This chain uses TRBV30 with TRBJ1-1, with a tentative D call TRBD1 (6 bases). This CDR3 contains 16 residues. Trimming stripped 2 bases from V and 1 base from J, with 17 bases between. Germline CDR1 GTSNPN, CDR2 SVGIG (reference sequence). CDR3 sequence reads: CAWSFTYRVKNTEAFF. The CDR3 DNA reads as TGTGCCTGGAGTTTTACCTACAGGGTGAAGAACACTGAAGCTTTCTTT.

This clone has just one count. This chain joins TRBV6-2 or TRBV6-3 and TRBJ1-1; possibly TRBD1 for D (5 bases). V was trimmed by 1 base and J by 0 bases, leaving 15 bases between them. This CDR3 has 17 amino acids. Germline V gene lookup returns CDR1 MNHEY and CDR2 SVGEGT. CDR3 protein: CASSYWGPDRLNTEAFF. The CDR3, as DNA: TGTGCCAGCAGTTACTGGGGACCCGACAGACTGAACACTGAAGCTTTCTTT.

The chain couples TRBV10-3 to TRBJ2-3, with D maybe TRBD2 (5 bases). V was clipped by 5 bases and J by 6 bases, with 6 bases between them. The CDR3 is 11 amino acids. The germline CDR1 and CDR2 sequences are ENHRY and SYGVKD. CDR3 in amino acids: CAISPGDTQYF. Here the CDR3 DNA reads TGTGCCATCAGTCCGGGGGATACGCAGTATTTT.

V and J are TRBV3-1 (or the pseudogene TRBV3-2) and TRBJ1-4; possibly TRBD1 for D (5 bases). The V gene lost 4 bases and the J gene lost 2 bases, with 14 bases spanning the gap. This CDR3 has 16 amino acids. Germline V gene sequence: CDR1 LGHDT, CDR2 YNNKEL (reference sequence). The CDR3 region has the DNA TGTGCCAGCAGCCGTAGCCCGGGACGGACTAATGAAAAACTGTTTTTT. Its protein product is CASSRSPGRTNEKLFF.

CDR3 loop: CASSSGPLGTDTQYF. The CDR3 DNA follows: TGTGCCAGCAGCTCAGGTCCCCTAGGCACAGATACGCAGTATTTT. The chain recombines TRBV5-6 with TRBJ2-3; D not resolved. The CDR3 has 15 amino acids. Germline V CDR1 and CDR2: SGHDT, YYEEEE. Trimming stripped 3 bases from V and 1 base from J, with 12 bases between.

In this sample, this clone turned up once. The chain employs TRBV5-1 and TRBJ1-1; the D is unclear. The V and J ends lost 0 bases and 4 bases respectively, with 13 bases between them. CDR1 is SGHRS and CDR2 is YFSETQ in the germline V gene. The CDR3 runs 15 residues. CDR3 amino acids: CASSLDPGLPTEAFF. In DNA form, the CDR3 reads TGCGCCAGCAGCTTGGATCCGGGTTTGCCCACTGAAGCTTTCTTT. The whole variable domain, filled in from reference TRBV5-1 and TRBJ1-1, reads KAGVTQTPRYLIKTRGQQVTLSCSPISGHRSVSWYQQTPGQGLQFLFEYFSETQRNKGNFPGRFSGRQFSNSRSEMNVSTLELGDSALYLCASSLDPGLPTEAFFGQGTRLTVV.

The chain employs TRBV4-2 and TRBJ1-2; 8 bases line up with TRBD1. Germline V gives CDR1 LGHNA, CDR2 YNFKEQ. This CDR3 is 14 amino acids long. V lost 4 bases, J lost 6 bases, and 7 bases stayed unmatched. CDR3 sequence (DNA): TGTGCCAGCAGCCGGGACAGGTGGGCGGATGGCTACACCTTC. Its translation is CASSRDRWADGYTF.

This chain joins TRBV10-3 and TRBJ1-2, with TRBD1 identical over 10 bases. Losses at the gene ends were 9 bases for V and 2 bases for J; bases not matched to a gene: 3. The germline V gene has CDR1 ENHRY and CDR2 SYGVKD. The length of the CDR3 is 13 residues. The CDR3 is CAIDRGQNYGYTF. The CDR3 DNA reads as TGTGCCATTGACAGGGGGCAGAACTATGGCTACACCTTC.

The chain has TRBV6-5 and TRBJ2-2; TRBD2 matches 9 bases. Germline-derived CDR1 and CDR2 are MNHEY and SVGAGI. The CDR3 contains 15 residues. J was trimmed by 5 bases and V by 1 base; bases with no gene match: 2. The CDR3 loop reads CASSYWREGTGELFF. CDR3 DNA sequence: TGTGCCAGCAGTTACTGGCGGGAGGGAACCGGGGAGCTGTTTTTT.

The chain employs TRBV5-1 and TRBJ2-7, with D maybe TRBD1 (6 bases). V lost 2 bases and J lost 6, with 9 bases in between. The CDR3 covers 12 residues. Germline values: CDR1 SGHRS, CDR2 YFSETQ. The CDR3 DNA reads TGCGCCAGCAGCTTTACAGGGAGCGAGCAGTACTTC. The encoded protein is CASSFTGSEQYF.

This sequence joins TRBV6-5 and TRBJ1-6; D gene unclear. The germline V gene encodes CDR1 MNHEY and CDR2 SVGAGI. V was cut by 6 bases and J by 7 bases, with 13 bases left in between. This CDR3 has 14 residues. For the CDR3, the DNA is TGTGCCAGCAGCCGGACGCGCTCGAATTCACCCCTCCACTTT. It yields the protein CASSRTRSNSPLHF.

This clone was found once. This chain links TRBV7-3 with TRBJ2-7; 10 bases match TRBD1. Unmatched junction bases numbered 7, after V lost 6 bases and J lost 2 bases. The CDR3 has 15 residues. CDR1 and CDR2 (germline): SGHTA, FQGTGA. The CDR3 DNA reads TGTGCCAGCAGTCGGGACAGGGGAAGCGCCTACGAGCAGTACTTC. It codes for CASSRDRGSAYEQYF.

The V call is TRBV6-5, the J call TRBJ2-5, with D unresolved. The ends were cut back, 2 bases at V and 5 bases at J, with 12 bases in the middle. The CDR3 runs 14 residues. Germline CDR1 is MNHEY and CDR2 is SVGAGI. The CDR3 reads CASSYPDKEETQYF. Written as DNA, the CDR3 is TGTGCCAGCAGTTACCCCGACAAGGAGGAGACCCAGTACTTC.

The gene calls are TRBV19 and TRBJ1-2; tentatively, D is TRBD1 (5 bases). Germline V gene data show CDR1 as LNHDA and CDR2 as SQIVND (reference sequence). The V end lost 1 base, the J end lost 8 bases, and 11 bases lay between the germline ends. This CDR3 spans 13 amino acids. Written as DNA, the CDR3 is TGTGCCAGTAGTATAGGGCCGGGGGACGGCTACACCTTC. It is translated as CASSIGPGDGYTF.

CDR3 DNA sequence: TGTGCCAGCAGCTCCCTACTAGCGGGAGGGTCAGAGACCCAGTACTTC. It encodes CASSSLLAGGSETQYF. V and J are TRBV11-2 and TRBJ2-5; TRBD2 aligns across 13 bases. The CDR3 length is 16 residues. Unmatched junction bases numbered 6, after V lost 4 bases and J lost 4 bases. The germline CDR1 and CDR2 sequences are SGHAT and FQNNGV.

CDR3 bases: TGCGCCAGCAGCCAAGAGGTTAGGGAAACGTTGAGACTGTTTTTT. This sequence encodes CASSQEVRETLRLFF. The chain is built from TRBV4-1 and TRBJ1-4; D ambiguous. The CDR3 length is 15 residues. The germline gives CDR1 MGHRA, CDR2 YSYEKL. The germline V and J ends were trimmed by 0 bases and 13 bases, with 18 bases remaining between them.

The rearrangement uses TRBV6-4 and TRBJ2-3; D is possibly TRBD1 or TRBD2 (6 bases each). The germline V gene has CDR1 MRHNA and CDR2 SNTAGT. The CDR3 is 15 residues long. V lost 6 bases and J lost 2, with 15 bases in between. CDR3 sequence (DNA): TGTGCCAGCAGAAGGGGGGACGGAGTCACAGATACGCAGTATTTT. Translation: CASRRGDGVTDTQYF.

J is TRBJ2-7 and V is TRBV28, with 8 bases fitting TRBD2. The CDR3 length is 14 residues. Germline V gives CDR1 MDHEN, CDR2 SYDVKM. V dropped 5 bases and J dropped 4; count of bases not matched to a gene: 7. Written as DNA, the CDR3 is TGTGCCAGCAGTCCAAGACTAGCGATTTACGAGCAGTACTTC. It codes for CASSPRLAIYEQYF.

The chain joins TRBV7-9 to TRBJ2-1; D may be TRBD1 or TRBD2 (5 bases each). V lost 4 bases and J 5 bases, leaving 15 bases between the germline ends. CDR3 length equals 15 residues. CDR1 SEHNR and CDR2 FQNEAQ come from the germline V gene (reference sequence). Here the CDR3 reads CASSYLGGYDNEQFF. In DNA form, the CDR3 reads TGTGCCAGCAGCTACCTTGGGGGTTACGACAATGAGCAGTTCTTC.

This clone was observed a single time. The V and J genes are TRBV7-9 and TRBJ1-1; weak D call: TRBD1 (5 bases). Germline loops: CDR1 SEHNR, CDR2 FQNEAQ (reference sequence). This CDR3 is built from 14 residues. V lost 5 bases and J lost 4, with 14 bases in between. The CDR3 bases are TGTGCCAGCAGCCCACAGGAGGGCCGCACTGAAGCTTTCTTT. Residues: CASSPQEGRTEAFF.

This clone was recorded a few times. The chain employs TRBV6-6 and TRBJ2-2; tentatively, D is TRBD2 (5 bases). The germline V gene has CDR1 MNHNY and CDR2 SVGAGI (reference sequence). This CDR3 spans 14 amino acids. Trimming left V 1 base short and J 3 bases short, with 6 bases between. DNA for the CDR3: TGTGCCAGCAGTTACTTCGGGGACACCGGGGAGCTGTTTTTT. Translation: CASSYFGDTGELFF.

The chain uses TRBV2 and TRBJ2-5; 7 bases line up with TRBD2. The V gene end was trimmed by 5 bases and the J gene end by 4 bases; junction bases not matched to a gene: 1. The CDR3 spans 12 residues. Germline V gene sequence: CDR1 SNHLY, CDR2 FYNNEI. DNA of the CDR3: TGTGCCAGCAGTCCGGGGGGAGAGACCCAGTACTTC. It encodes CASSPGGETQYF.

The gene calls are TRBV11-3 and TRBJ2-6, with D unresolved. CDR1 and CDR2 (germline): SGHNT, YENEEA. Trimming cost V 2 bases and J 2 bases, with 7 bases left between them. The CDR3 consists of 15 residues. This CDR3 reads CASSLWAAGANVLTF. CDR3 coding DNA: TGTGCCAGCAGCTTATGGGCAGCTGGGGCCAACGTCCTGACTTTC.

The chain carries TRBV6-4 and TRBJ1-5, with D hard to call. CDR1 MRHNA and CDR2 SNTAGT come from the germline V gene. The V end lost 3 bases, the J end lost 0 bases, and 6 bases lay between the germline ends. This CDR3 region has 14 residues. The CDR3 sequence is CASSDGNSNQPQHF. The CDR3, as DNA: TGTGCCAGCAGTGATGGTAATAGCAATCAGCCCCAGCATTTT.

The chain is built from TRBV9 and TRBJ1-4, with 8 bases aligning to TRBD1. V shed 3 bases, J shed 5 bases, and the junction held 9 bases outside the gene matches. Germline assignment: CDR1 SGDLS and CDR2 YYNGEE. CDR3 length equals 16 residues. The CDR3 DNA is TGTGCCAGCAGCGAACGGTCGACAGGGGAAAATGAAAAACTGTTTTTT. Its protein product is CASSERSTGENEKLFF.

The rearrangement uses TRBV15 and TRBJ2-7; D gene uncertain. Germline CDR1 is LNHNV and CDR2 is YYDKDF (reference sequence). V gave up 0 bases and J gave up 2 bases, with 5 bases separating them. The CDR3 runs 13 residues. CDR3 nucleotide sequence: TGTGCCACCAGCAGAGAGGGCCCCTACGAGCAGTACTTC. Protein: CATSREGPYEQYF.

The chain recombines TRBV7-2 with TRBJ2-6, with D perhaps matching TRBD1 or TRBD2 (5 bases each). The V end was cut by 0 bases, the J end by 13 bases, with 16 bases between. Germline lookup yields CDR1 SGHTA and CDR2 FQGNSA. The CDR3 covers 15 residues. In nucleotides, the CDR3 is TGTGCCAGCAGCTTAGCGGGGACCTCTGGGTTAGTCCTGACTTTC. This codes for CASSLAGTSGLVLTF.